This entry lists 11 T cell receptor beta chains sequenced from one sample in a study of radiotherapy plus CTLA-4 blockade in lung cancer. Libraries were prepared by immunoSEQ multiplex PCR; TCRdb keeps only in-frame clonotypes and omits some of them. This sample carries about 98,000 clones, just over 85% of them seen once, and the ten largest clones take roughly 4.6%. The sample was peripheral blood, taken from a patient treated with radiotherapy plus ipilimumab. All receptors derive from a human donor with non-small cell lung cancer that progressed on radiotherapy plus ipilimumab.

V and J are TRBV19 and TRBJ2-2; 8 bases align to TRBD1. The germline V gene encodes CDR1 LNHDA and CDR2 SQIVND (reference sequence). Trimming removed 6 bases from V and 6 bases from J; junction bases left unmatched: 6. The CDR3 runs 14 residues. The CDR3 DNA is TGTGCCAGTAGCTTAGACAGGGGCGCCGGGGAGCTGTTTTTT. Its protein is CASSLDRGAGELFF.

The J gene is TRBJ2-7, the V gene TRBV9; perhaps TRBD2 as D (5 bases). CDR3 length equals 13 residues. Germline CDR1 and CDR2: SGDLS and YYNGEE. Trimming removed 0 bases from V and 6 bases from J, with 10 bases in between. The CDR3 region is CASSVEGVGEQYF. The CDR3 coding sequence is TGTGCCAGCAGCGTAGAGGGAGTTGGCGAGCAGTACTTC.

The chain carries TRBV7-9 and TRBJ1-3; D is unresolved. With 4 bases removed from V and 0 bases from J, the gap between germline ends came to 19 bases. Germline assignment: CDR1 SEHNR and CDR2 FQNEAQ (reference sequence). The CDR3 is 18 residues long. Here the CDR3 reads CASSSRPLDSFSGNTIYF. The CDR3 DNA follows: TGTGCCAGCAGCTCCAGACCTTTGGACTCCTTCTCTGGAAACACCATATATTTT.

The rearrangement links TRBV5-6 to TRBJ1-1; a weak D match, TRBD1 (5 bases). CDR3 length: 13 amino acids. Per germline, CDR1 SGHDT and CDR2 YYEEEE. Trimming stripped 0 bases from V and 7 bases from J, with 10 bases between. In DNA, the CDR3 is TGTGCCAGCAGCTTGGGAATTACAGGTGAAGCTTTCTTT. Translating it yields CASSLGITGEAFF.

CDR3 residues: CASSPRAGPSAYEQYF. CDR3 nucleotide sequence: TGTGCCAGCAGCCCTCGAGCTGGACCAAGTGCCTACGAGCAGTACTTC. The genes are TRBV7-2 and TRBJ2-7; D gene unclear. V was clipped by 5 bases and J by 2 bases, with 19 bases between them. The germline V gene encodes CDR1 SGHTA and CDR2 FQGNSA. This CDR3 has 16 residues.

V is TRBV18 and J is TRBJ2-3, with D perhaps matching TRBD1 (5 bases). The CDR3 extends over 12 amino acids. The germline gives CDR1 KGHSH, CDR2 LQKENI. V lost 5 bases and J lost 4, with 7 bases in between. The DNA for the CDR3 is TGTGCCAGCTCAAGGGGCGCAGATACGCAGTATTTT. It yields the protein CASSRGADTQYF.

The chain employs TRBV5-1 and TRBJ2-1; TRBD2 aligns across 8 bases. Germline V CDR1 and CDR2: SGHRS, YFSETQ. Germline trimming cut 5 bases from V and 2 bases from J; bases unmatched to any gene: 6. This CDR3 is 15 amino acids long. In DNA form, the CDR3 reads TGCGCCAGCAGGGAAGGACTAGCTCCCTACAATGAGCAGTTCTTC. Its translation: CASREGLAPYNEQFF.

V usage is TRBV6-5 and J usage is TRBJ2-7; 7 bases fit TRBD1. This CDR3 is built from 15 residues. Germline V gene lookup returns CDR1 MNHEY and CDR2 SVGAGI. Trimming removed 6 bases from V and 3 bases from J; junction bases left unmatched: 11. CDR3 region: CASSAREGAHYEQYF. CDR3 in DNA: TGTGCCAGCAGCGCGAGAGAGGGGGCGCACTACGAGCAGTACTTC.

The V call is TRBV5-1, the J call TRBJ2-3, with D unresolved. Germline V gives CDR1 SGHRS, CDR2 YFSETQ. The V gene lost 0 bases and the J gene lost 0 bases, with 8 bases spanning the gap. The CDR3 spans 15 residues. The CDR3 DNA follows: TGCGCCAGCAGCTTGGAACGGCCTAGCACAGATACGCAGTATTTT. Residues: CASSLERPSTDTQYF.

The chain combines TRBV7-9 with TRBJ1-4; the D gene is possibly TRBD1 (6 bases). This CDR3 is 16 amino acids long. V was trimmed by 3 bases and J by 0 bases, leaving 11 bases between them. Germline CDR1 and CDR2: SEHNR and FQNEAQ (reference sequence). The CDR3 reads CASSFGRTATNEKLFF. DNA for the CDR3: TGTGCCAGCAGCTTCGGAAGGACAGCAACTAATGAAAAACTGTTTTTT.

The chain is built from TRBV6-5 and TRBJ1-5; D is ambiguous. Germline CDR1 and CDR2: MNHEY and SVGAGI. The V end lost 5 bases, the J end lost 5 bases, and 16 bases lay between the germline ends. This CDR3 has 15 amino acids. CDR3 DNA: TGTGCCAGCAGTCCCCTTTCGGGAAGGGATCAGCCCCAGCATTTT. Its protein product is CASSPLSGRDQPQHF.